The 23 T cell receptor beta chains in this list originate from one sample, sequenced in a study of blood T cells in healthy people across ages. Alongside a J-beta primer mix, a sample-barcoded 5' primer served in a second PCR lasting roughly 7 to 12 cycles. TCRdb analysed the 5' RACE reads with MiXCR anew, one entry per CDR3 protein. This table holds about 730,000 distinct CDR3 sequences, 40% to 45% found once. Sequencing was performed on blood. The receptors here all came from a woman aged 55-69 years in good health.

This clonotype turned up a few times. J is TRBJ1-2 and V is TRBV4-1, with 9 bases lining up with TRBD1. Germline CDR1 is MGHRA and CDR2 is YSYEKL. This CDR3 region has 14 residues. With 5 bases clipped from V and 2 bases from J, the junction kept 3 bases outside the gene matches. The CDR3 DNA is TGCGCCAGCAGCTGGGACAGGGCAAACTATGGCTACACCTTC. Translation gives CASSWDRANYGYTF.

There are a few counts of this clonotype. The chain joins TRBV2 to TRBJ2-3, with TRBD1 matching over 7 bases. Germline CDR1 reads SNHLY; CDR2 reads FYNNEI. There are 14 residues in the CDR3. V was pared by 6 bases and J by 0 bases, with 3 bases of the junction left unmatched. In DNA form, the CDR3 reads TGTGCCAGCAGACTGGGACAGAGCACAGATACGCAGTATTTT. Amino acids: CASRLGQSTDTQYF.

The CDR3 region has the DNA TGCGCCAGCAGCCTACCCGGACTAGCGGGGGTGGCCGGGGAGCTGTTTTTT. Translated, it gives CASSLPGLAGVAGELFF. The chain is built from TRBV5-1 and TRBJ2-2; TRBD2 matches at 13 bases. The CDR3 is 17 amino acids. V dropped 4 bases and J dropped 6; count of bases not matched to a gene: 9. Germline lookup yields CDR1 SGHRS and CDR2 YFSETQ.

This clonotype was seen a single time. This may be a read error, as it is one base from a much larger clone. The chain has TRBV29-1 and TRBJ2-5; TRBD2 matches 15 bases. Per germline, CDR1 SQVTM and CDR2 ANQGSEA. V lost 7 bases and J lost 11; bases outside the gene matches: 11. The CDR3 length is 14 residues. As DNA, the CDR3 is TGCAGCGCCCTGGGACTAGCGGGAGGTGATGAGCAGTACTTC. This gives the protein CSALGLAGGDEQYF.

This clonotype has more than one count but fewer than ten. This chain connects TRBV12-3 or TRBV12-4 to TRBJ2-1; D is possibly TRBD1 or TRBD2 (6 bases each). Trimming removed 2 bases from V and 8 bases from J, with 19 bases in between. The CDR3 spans 16 residues. The CDR3 loop is CASSLSGGPVGHEQFF. DNA for the CDR3: TGTGCCAGCAGTTTATCTGGGGGGCCAGTAGGGCATGAGCAGTTCTTC.

This clonotype has a handful of counts. In DNA form, the CDR3 reads TGTGCCAGCAGTTTTGTAAACGAGCAGTACTTC. This codes for CASSFVNEQYF. The chain has TRBV12-3 or TRBV12-4 and TRBJ2-7; D unclear. The CDR3 is 11 amino acids. The ends were cut back, 3 bases at V and 5 bases at J, with 5 bases in the middle.

This clonotype was recorded at least ten times. This chain uses TRBV10-3 with TRBJ2-7; D is possibly TRBD1 or TRBD2 (5 bases each). V shed 8 bases and J shed 0 bases, with 17 bases lying between them. Per germline, CDR1 ENHRY and CDR2 SYGVKD. The CDR3 is made up of 15 amino acids. CDR3 bases: TGTGCCATCCCCGAGGGGCAAAAAGACTCCTACGAGCAGTACTTC. It encodes CAIPEGQKDSYEQYF.

This clonotype has only a few counts. The chain has TRBV18 and TRBJ1-5; no firm D call. The CDR3 covers 14 residues. The V and J ends lost 6 bases and 1 base respectively, with 10 bases between them. Germline lookup yields CDR1 KGHSH and CDR2 LQKENI. CDR3 amino acids: CASSPDWSNQPQHF. DNA of the CDR3: TGTGCCAGCTCGCCGGACTGGAGCAATCAGCCCCAGCATTTT.

This clonotype came up many times. The rearrangement uses TRBV4-2 and TRBJ2-1; the match to TRBD2 covers 7 bases. Trimming removed 0 bases from V and 5 bases from J; junction bases left unmatched: 4. CDR3 length: 15 amino acids. CDR1 and CDR2 from the germline V gene are LGHNA and YNFKEQ. CDR3: CASSQDLADHNEQFF. CDR3 coding DNA: TGTGCCAGCAGCCAAGATCTAGCGGACCACAATGAGCAGTTCTTC.

This clonotype has at least ten counts. The rearrangement links TRBV20-1 to TRBJ2-1, with 13 bases fitting TRBD2. Germline trimming cut 6 bases from V and 0 bases from J; bases unmatched to any gene: 2. The CDR3 is 15 amino acids. CDR1 DFQATT and CDR2 SNEGSKA come from the germline V gene (reference sequence). CDR3 sequence: CSARTSGSSYNEQFF. Written as DNA, the CDR3 is TGCAGTGCCCGGACTAGCGGGAGCTCCTACAATGAGCAGTTCTTC.

This clonotype was observed a handful of times. The rearrangement joins TRBV27 to TRBJ2-5, with D perhaps TRBD1 or TRBD2 (5 bases each). Trimming removed 6 bases at V and 7 bases at J, with 9 bases between. The V gene's germline CDR1 is MNHEY and CDR2 SMNVEV (reference sequence). This CDR3 is 11 amino acids long. CDR3 nucleotide sequence: TGTGCCAGCAGGGGGGATACGACCCAGTACTTC. The encoded protein is CASRGDTTQYF.

V gene TRBV3-1 combines with J gene TRBJ2-1; no firm D call. Germline CDR1 reads LGHDT; CDR2 reads YNNKEL (reference sequence). Trimming shortened V by 3 bases and J by 8 bases, and 11 bases separated the two germline ends. The CDR3 has 13 amino acids. For the CDR3, the DNA is TGTGCCAGCAGCCAGGGAACCTTTGATGAGCAGTTCTTC. Translated: CASSQGTFDEQFF.

This clonotype was counted between two and nine times. The J gene is TRBJ2-7, the V gene TRBV28, with D unresolved. V lost 1 base, J lost 1 base, and 8 bases lay in between. CDR1 is MDHEN, CDR2 SYDVKM, per germline. This CDR3 has 14 residues. The CDR3 reads CASSLFDASYEQYF. As DNA, the CDR3 is TGTGCCAGCAGTTTATTTGACGCATCCTACGAGCAGTACTTC.

This clonotype showed up just a few times. A much more abundant neighbour one base away suggests this may be a read error. The gene calls are TRBV7-2 and TRBJ2-2; TRBD1 agrees at 8 bases. V lost 1 base to trimming and J lost 6 bases; unmatched junction nucleotides: 7. The CDR3 covers 16 residues. The germline V gene has CDR1 SGHTA and CDR2 FQGNSA. CDR3 nucleotide sequence: TGTGCCAGCAGCTTAGATGTCTCGACAGGGGCCGGGGAGCTGTTTTTT. It specifies CASSLDVSTGAGELFF.

This clonotype appeared once. This chain connects TRBV27 to TRBJ2-3, with TRBD2 matching 8 bases. The V gene's germline CDR1 is MNHEY and CDR2 SMNVEV (reference sequence). CDR3 length: 17 residues. J was trimmed by 2 bases and V by 4 bases; bases with no gene match: 11. CDR3 sequence reads: CASSSGGPYINTDTQYF. The DNA of the CDR3 is TGTGCCAGCAGTTCGGGAGGGCCCTATATCAACACAGATACGCAGTATTTT.

Points on this clonotype: One end of the junction varies from germline; a read error may be responsible. V and J are TRBV2 and TRBJ2-3; TRBD2 agrees at 8 bases. Looked up from germline, CDR1 is SNHLY and CDR2 is FYNNEI. The CDR3 totals 14 residues. CDR3 residues: CASSGGGMADMQYF. The DNA for the CDR3 is TGTGCCAGCAGCGGCGGGGGGATGGCAGATATGCAGTATTTT.

This clonotype was counted a few times. V usage is TRBV3-1 and J usage is TRBJ2-4, with 10 positions matching TRBD1. Looked up from germline, CDR1 is LGHDT and CDR2 is YNNKEL (reference sequence). This CDR3 comprises 14 residues. The V and J ends lost 4 bases and 4 bases, in that order; junction bases with no gene match: 1. DNA for the CDR3: TGTGCCAGCAGCCTGGGACAGGGGAAAAACATTCAGTACTTC. It yields the protein CASSLGQGKNIQYF. Full variable domain (rest looked up from reference TRBV3-1 and TRBJ2-4): DTAVSQTPKYLVTQMGNDKSIKCEQNLGHDTMYWYKQDSKKFLKIMFSYNNKELIINETVPNRFSPKSPDKAHLNLHINSLELGDSAVYFCASSLGQGKNIQYFGAGTRLSVL.

The sample holds many counts of this clonotype. V gene TRBV6-5 combines with J gene TRBJ2-7, with a tentative D call TRBD1 (6 bases). Germline values: CDR1 MNHEY, CDR2 SVGAGI. The CDR3 length is 15 residues. With 0 bases removed from V and 4 bases from J, the gap between germline ends came to 13 bases. In DNA, the CDR3 is TGTGCCAGCAGTTACTCGAGCGGACAGCCGTACGAGCAGTACTTC. Translation gives CASSYSSGQPYEQYF.

This clonotype turned up a few times. The chain links TRBV27 to TRBJ1-6; TRBD1 is a possible D gene (5 bases). CDR1 is MNHEY and CDR2 is SMNVEV in the germline V gene (reference sequence). Trimming took 3 bases from V and 6 from J, leaving 9 bases between them. The CDR3 covers 14 residues. As DNA, the CDR3 is TGTGCCAGCAGTTTGGGACTTCGTAATTCACCCCTCCACTTT. Its translation is CASSLGLRNSPLHF.

This clonotype was found a few times. The genes are TRBV9 and TRBJ1-1; no clear D. CDR3 size: 12 residues. Germline loops: CDR1 SGDLS, CDR2 YYNGEE. V was shortened by 3 bases and J by 0 bases, with 3 bases between the two germline ends. The chain's CDR3 is CASSALNTEAFF. Here the CDR3 DNA reads TGTGCCAGCAGCGCTTTGAACACTGAAGCTTTCTTT.

Worth noting for this clonotype: The junction departs from germline at one end; a sequencing error may be responsible. J is TRBJ1-1 and V is TRBV29-1; 7 bases map to TRBD1. The germline V gene encodes CDR1 SQVTM and CDR2 ANQGSEA. The CDR3 consists of 13 residues. The CDR3 bases are TGCAGCGTAGCCGGACAGGTGGACACCGAAGCTTTCTTT. It codes for CSVAGQVDTEAFF.

CDR3 sequence: CASSLGASWVPGELFF. CDR3 DNA sequence: TGTGCCAGCAGTTTAGGGGCTAGCTGGGTTCCCGGGGAGCTGTTTTTT. The V and J genes are TRBV12-3 or TRBV12-4 and TRBJ2-2, with D perhaps TRBD2 (5 bases). V was shortened by 1 base and J by 6 bases, with 15 bases between the two germline ends. The CDR3 has 16 residues.

This clonotype has only a few counts. V gene TRBV20-1 combines with J gene TRBJ1-2; D perhaps matches TRBD1 (5 bases). V gave up 6 bases and J gave up 8 bases, with 19 bases separating them. The CDR3 loop spans 13 amino acids. From germline, CDR1 is DFQATT and CDR2 SNEGSKA (reference sequence). DNA for the CDR3: TGCAGTGCGATGCTTCAGGGATCTGGGGGCTACACCTTC. Translation gives CSAMLQGSGGYTF.